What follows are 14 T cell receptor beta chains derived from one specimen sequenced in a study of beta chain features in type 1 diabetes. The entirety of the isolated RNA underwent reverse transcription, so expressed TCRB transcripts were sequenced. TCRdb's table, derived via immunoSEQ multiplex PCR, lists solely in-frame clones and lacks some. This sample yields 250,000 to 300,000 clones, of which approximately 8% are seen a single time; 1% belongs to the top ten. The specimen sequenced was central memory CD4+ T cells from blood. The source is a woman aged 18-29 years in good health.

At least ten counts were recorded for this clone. CDR3 in amino acids: CASGPAGTGGIVYEQYV. The CDR3 region has the DNA TGTGCCAGCGGACCGGCGGGGACAGGGGGGATAGTCTACGAGCAGTACGTC. The chain combines TRBV28 with TRBJ2-7; TRBD1 matches 11 bases. V lost 8 bases and J lost 3; bases outside the gene matches: 15. This CDR3 has 17 amino acids. Germline CDR1 MDHEN, CDR2 SYDVKM.

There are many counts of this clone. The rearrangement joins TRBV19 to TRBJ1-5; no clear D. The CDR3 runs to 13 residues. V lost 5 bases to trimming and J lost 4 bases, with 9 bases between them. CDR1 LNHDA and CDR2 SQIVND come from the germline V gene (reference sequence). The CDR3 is CASSGGPNQPQHF. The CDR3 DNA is TGTGCCAGTAGTGGAGGGCCTAATCAGCCCCAGCATTTT.

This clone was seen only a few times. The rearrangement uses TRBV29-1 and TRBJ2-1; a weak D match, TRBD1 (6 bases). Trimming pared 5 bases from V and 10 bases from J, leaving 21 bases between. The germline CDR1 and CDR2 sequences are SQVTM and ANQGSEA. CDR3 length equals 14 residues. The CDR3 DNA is TGCAGCGTTTCACCAAGACAGGTGATAGGGGAGCAGTTCTTC. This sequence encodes CSVSPRQVIGEQFF.

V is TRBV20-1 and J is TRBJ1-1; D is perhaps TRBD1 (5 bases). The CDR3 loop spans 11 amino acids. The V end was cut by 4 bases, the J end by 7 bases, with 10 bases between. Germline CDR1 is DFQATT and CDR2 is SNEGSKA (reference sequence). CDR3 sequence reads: CSAIGGIEAFF. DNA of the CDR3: TGCAGTGCTATTGGGGGAATTGAAGCTTTCTTT.

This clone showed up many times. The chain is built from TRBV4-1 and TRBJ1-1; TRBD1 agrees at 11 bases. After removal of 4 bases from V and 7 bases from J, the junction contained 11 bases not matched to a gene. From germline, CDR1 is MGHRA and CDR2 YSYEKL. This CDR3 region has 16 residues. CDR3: CASSRGQGASGGEAFF. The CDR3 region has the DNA TGCGCCAGCAGCCGTGGACAGGGGGCGAGCGGGGGTGAAGCTTTCTTT.

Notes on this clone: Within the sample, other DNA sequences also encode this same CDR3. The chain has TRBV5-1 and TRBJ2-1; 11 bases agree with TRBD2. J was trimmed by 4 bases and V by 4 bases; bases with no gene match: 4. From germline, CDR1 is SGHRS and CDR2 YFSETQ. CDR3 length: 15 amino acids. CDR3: CASSPGTSGYNEQFF. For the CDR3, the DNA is TGCGCCAGCAGCCCCGGGACTAGCGGATACAATGAGCAGTTCTTC.

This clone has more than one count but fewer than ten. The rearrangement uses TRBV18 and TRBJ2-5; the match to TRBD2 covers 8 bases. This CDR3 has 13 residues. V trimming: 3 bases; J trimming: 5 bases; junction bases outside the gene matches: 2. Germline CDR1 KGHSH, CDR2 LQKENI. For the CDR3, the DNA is TGTGCCAGCTCACCTAGCGGGGTTGAGACCCAGTACTTC. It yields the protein CASSPSGVETQYF.

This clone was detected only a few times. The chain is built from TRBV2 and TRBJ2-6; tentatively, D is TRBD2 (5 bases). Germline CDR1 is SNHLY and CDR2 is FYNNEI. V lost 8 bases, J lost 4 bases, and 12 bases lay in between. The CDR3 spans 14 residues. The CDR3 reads CASCREFGANVLTF. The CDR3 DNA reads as TGTGCCAGCTGCCGGGAATTCGGGGCCAACGTCCTGACTTTC.

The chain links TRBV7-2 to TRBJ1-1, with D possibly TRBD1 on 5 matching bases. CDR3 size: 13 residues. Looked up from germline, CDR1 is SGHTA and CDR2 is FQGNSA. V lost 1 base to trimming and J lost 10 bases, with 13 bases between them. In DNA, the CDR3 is TGTGCCAGCAGCTTAGACAGGCTGGGAGGAGCTTTCTTT. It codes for CASSLDRLGGAFF.

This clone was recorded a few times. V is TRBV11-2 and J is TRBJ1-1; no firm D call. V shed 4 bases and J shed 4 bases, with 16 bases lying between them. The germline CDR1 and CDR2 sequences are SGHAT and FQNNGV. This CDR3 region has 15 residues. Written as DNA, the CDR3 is TGTGCCAGCAGCTCCCCCGCGGGCGCGGGCACTGAAGCTTTCTTT. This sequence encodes CASSSPAGAGTEAFF. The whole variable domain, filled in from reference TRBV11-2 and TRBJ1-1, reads EAGVAQSPRYKIIEKRQSVAFWCNPISGHATLYWYQQILGQGPKLLIQFQNNGVVDDSQLPKDRFSAERLKGVDSTLKIQPAKLEDSAVYLCASSSPAGAGTEAFFGQGTRLTVV.

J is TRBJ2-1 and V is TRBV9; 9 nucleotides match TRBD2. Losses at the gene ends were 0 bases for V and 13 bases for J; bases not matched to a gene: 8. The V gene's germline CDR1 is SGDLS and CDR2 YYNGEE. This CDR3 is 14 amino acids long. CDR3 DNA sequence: TGTGCCAGCAGCGTAGGGGGTAGCGGGAGTACACAGTTCTTC. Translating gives CASSVGGSGSTQFF. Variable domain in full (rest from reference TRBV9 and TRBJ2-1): DSGVTQTPKHLITATGQRVTLRCSPRSGDLSVYWYQQSLDQGLQFLIQYYNGEERAKGNILERFSAQQFPDLHSELNLSSLELGDSALYFCASSVGGSGSTQFFGPGTRLTVL.

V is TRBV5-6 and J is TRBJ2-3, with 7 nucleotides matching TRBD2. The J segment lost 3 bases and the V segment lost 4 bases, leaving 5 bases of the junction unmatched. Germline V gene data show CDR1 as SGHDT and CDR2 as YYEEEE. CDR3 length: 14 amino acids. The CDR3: CASSLLSGTDTQYF. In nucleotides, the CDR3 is TGTGCCAGCAGCCTACTTAGCGGGACAGATACGCAGTATTTT.

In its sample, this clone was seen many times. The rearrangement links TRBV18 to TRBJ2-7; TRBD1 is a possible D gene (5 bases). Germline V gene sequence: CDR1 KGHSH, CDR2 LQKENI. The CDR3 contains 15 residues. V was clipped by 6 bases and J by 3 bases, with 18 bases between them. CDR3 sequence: CASSRGQGEGYEQYV. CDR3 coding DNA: TGTGCCAGCTCTCGAGGACAAGGAGAAGGCTACGAGCAGTACGTC.

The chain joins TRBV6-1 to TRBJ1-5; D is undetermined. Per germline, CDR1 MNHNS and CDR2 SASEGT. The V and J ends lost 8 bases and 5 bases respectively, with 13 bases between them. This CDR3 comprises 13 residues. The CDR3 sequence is CASGWDLDQPQHF. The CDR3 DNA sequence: TGTGCCAGCGGCTGGGATCTGGATCAGCCCCAGCATTTT.